The sequence of this T cell receptor (beta chain) was determined in a study of monozygotic twins with inflammatory bowel disease. Points from the study as a whole: There was no support for any single strong signal or clonotype associated with IBD.

For this clonotype: Antigen: not known.

TCRdb re-analyzed the 5' RACE reads; it lists each CDR3 protein once, without DNA. This repertoire includes more than 300,000 distinct CDR3 sequences. Sample: blood. This TCR derives from a human donor with ulcerative colitis or Crohn's disease, or a healthy co-twin of an affected twin (not recorded which).

This CDR3 reads CASSPRDSRGLGNTIYF. The gene calls are TRBV5-1 and TRBJ1-3. CDR1 and CDR2 (germline): SGHRS, YFSETQ. This CDR3 comprises 17 residues.